This T cell receptor (beta chain) was recovered during a study of T cells after yellow fever vaccination. Germline V gives CDR1 SGHTA, CDR2 FQGNSA. The CDR3 spans 13 residues. Trimming removed 4 bases from V and 6 bases from J, with 11 bases in between. This clonotype was found a few times. TCRdb ran MiXCR on the 5' RACE reads and lists one entry per CDR3 protein. The sample has hundreds of thousands of distinct CDR3 sequences, 3.6% seen once. The receptor comes from a man aged 18 to 29 who received the YFV17D yellow fever vaccine. This sample comprised PBMCs, obtained on the day of the yellow fever booster vaccination. This chain links TRBV7-2 with TRBJ2-3; D possibly corresponds to TRBD1 (6 bases). In nucleotides, the CDR3 is TGTGCCAGCAGCTCCTACAGGGTGGATACGCAGTATTTT. It yields the protein CASSSYRVDTQYF.